This passage covers 17 T cell receptor beta chains from one sample sequenced in a study of shared clonotypes between healthy human individuals. Profiled with immunoSEQ multiplex PCR; TCRdb holds only in-frame clones, not every one. The data contain around 600,000 clones, roughly 97% of them singletons. The specimen sequenced was naive CD4+ T cells sorted from blood. Subset: CD45RA+ positively selected. The source of these receptors is a woman aged 25-40 years in good health.

The chain employs TRBV28 and TRBJ1-2; 9 nucleotides line up with TRBD1. Germline V lookup: CDR1 MDHEN, CDR2 SYDVKM. CDR3 length: 16 amino acids. J was trimmed by 7 bases and V by 8 bases; bases with no gene match: 17. In DNA, the CDR3 is TGTGCCAGCTCTGCATCCGGGACAGGGAATTTGCGTGGCTACACCTTC. It specifies CASSASGTGNLRGYTF.

This clone was observed a single time. CDR3 region: CATTKTAKNIQYF. The CDR3 region has the DNA TGTGCCACAACGAAAACGGCCAAAAACATTCAGTACTTC. The rearrangement uses TRBV2 and TRBJ2-4, with D uncertain. The CDR3 totals 13 residues. Trimming took off 10 bases at V and 1 base at J, with 11 bases between the two ends. Germline CDR1 SNHLY, CDR2 FYNNEI.

V is TRBV4-1 and J is TRBJ2-3; TRBD2 aligns across 11 bases. V lost 2 bases to trimming and J lost 7 bases; unmatched junction nucleotides: 11. This CDR3 contains 17 residues. The V gene's germline CDR1 is MGHRA and CDR2 YSYEKL. The CDR3 protein is CASSQPLAGGSAYTQYF. The CDR3 bases are TGCGCCAGCAGCCAACCCCTAGCGGGAGGCAGTGCTTATACGCAGTATTTT.

V gene TRBV10-3 combines with J gene TRBJ2-7; 9 nucleotides agree with TRBD1. Germline V lookup: CDR1 ENHRY, CDR2 SYGVKD. The CDR3 totals 14 residues. V shed 6 bases and J 3 bases; nucleotides not matched to a gene: 6. As DNA, the CDR3 is TGTGCCATCAGGGGGACAGGGCACGACTACGAGCAGTACTTC. As protein: CAIRGTGHDYEQYF.

This clone was seen just once. V gene TRBV27 combines with J gene TRBJ2-7; D perhaps matches TRBD1 (5 bases). Trimming stripped 2 bases from V and 0 bases from J, with 11 bases between. CDR1 is MNHEY and CDR2 is SMNVEV in the germline V gene (reference sequence). CDR3 length: 15 amino acids. This CDR3 reads CASSLKDTASYEQYF. The CDR3 DNA is TGTGCCAGCAGTTTAAAGGACACCGCCTCCTACGAGCAGTACTTC.

The chain joins TRBV28 to TRBJ2-1; 11 nucleotides line up with TRBD1. Trimming removed 5 bases from V and 7 bases from J; junction bases left unmatched: 13. Germline loops: CDR1 MDHEN, CDR2 SYDVKM. The CDR3 has 17 residues. CDR3 region: CASSGQGARGVMNEQFF. CDR3 coding DNA: TGTGCCAGCAGTGGACAGGGGGCGCGTGGGGTTATGAATGAGCAGTTCTTC.

This clone was seen only once. The genes are TRBV27 and TRBJ1-2; weak D call: TRBD1 (5 bases). The CDR3 spans 15 residues. From germline, CDR1 is MNHEY and CDR2 SMNVEV (reference sequence). The V and J ends lost 5 bases and 4 bases respectively, with 17 bases between them. CDR3 protein: CASSPPGRGGYGYTF. CDR3 nucleotides: TGTGCCAGCAGTCCCCCCGGGAGGGGAGGCTATGGCTACACCTTC.

The rearrangement uses TRBV7-9 and TRBJ2-7, with D possibly being TRBD1 (6 bases). The CDR3 contains 14 residues. V shed 3 bases and J shed 2 bases, with 11 bases lying between them. Germline V CDR1 and CDR2: SEHNR, FQNEAQ (reference sequence). CDR3 DNA sequence: TGTGCCAGCAGCTTCGACAGGCGACCCTACGAGCAGTACTTC. Amino acid sequence: CASSFDRRPYEQYF.

The V call is TRBV7-9, the J call TRBJ2-3; D possibly corresponds to TRBD2 (6 bases). The CDR3 runs to 16 residues. CDR1 is SEHNR and CDR2 is FQNEAQ in the germline V gene (reference sequence). Trimming took 2 bases from V and 5 from J, leaving 17 bases between them. The CDR3 reads CASSLYPGVIQDTQYF. The CDR3 DNA sequence: TGTGCCAGCAGCTTATACCCGGGAGTGATTCAAGATACGCAGTATTTT. Complete variable domain (other parts from reference TRBV7-9 and TRBJ2-3): DTGVSQNPRHKITKRGQNVTFRCDPISEHNRLYWYRQTLGQGPEFLTYFQNEAQLEKSRLLSDRFSAERPKGSFSTLEIQRTEQGDSAMYLCASSLYPGVIQDTQYFGPGTRLTVL.

The chain combines TRBV5-4 with TRBJ2-5, with TRBD1 matching 9 bases. Germline V gene sequence: CDR1 SGHNT, CDR2 YYREEE (reference sequence). The CDR3 extends over 13 amino acids. J was trimmed by 2 bases and V by 4 bases; bases with no gene match: 0. The CDR3 sequence is CASSGTGQETQYF. CDR3 nucleotides: TGTGCCAGCAGCGGGACAGGGCAAGAGACCCAGTACTTC.

The rearrangement joins TRBV5-5 to TRBJ1-5; D call uncertain. The CDR3 length is 14 residues. V was clipped by 5 bases and J by 0 bases, with 9 bases between them. The germline V gene encodes CDR1 SGHKS and CDR2 YYEKEE (reference sequence). CDR3 nucleotides: TGTGCCAGCAGTCAGACCTATAGCAATCAGCCCCAGCATTTT. This codes for CASSQTYSNQPQHF.

The chain uses TRBV28 and TRBJ2-1; D may be TRBD2 (6 bases). Germline V CDR1 and CDR2: MDHEN, SYDVKM. This CDR3 has 17 residues. Deletions cut 8 bases from V and 6 bases from J, with 26 bases between. The CDR3 region has the DNA TGTGCCAGCTACCCCTTAGTAGCGGAGACCCCCGGCAATGAGCAGTTCTTC. Its translation is CASYPLVAETPGNEQFF.

Details on this clone: The same CDR3 arises from other DNA sequences in this sample as well. This chain uses TRBV10-3 with TRBJ2-1; D call uncertain. V was shortened by 0 bases and J by 7 bases, with 4 bases between the two germline ends. Germline-derived CDR1 and CDR2 are ENHRY and SYGVKD. The CDR3 covers 12 residues. The CDR3 sequence: CAISESGNEQFF. CDR3 in DNA: TGTGCCATCAGTGAGTCTGGTAATGAGCAGTTCTTC.

The chain links TRBV19 to TRBJ1-1; D possibly corresponds to TRBD1 (5 bases). CDR1 LNHDA and CDR2 SQIVND come from the germline V gene (reference sequence). V was shortened by 1 base and J by 3 bases, with 12 bases between the two germline ends. The CDR3 runs to 15 residues. CDR3 in amino acids: CASSIAPGGYTEAFF. CDR3 in DNA: TGTGCCAGTAGTATAGCCCCGGGGGGGTACACTGAAGCTTTCTTT.

This CDR3 reads CASSETGVSETQYF. CDR3 in DNA: TGTGCCAGCAGTGAAACTGGGGTTTCGGAGACCCAGTACTTC. This rearrangement joins TRBV25-1 to TRBJ2-5; no clear D. Trimming took 2 bases from V and 5 from J, leaving 12 bases between them. The germline V gene encodes CDR1 MGHDK and CDR2 SYGVNS. The CDR3 runs 14 residues.

The gene calls are TRBV11-2 and TRBJ2-3; D unresolved. This CDR3 has 14 amino acids. Between the trimmed V and J ends, which lost 2 bases and 2 bases, there was a span of 8 bases. CDR1 SGHAT and CDR2 FQNNGV come from the germline V gene. CDR3 amino acids: CASSLMETTDTQYF. CDR3 bases: TGTGCCAGCAGCTTAATGGAGACCACAGATACGCAGTATTTT.

In the case of this clone: The sample holds other DNA sequences that translate to the same CDR3. V and J are TRBV5-1 and TRBJ2-5; TRBD1 matches 8 bases. The germline V gene has CDR1 SGHRS and CDR2 YFSETQ. With V trimmed by 2 bases and J by 5 bases, 2 bases remained unmatched. The CDR3 loop spans 13 amino acids. The CDR3 here is CASSLTGGETQYF. CDR3 sequence (DNA): TGCGCCAGCAGCTTAACAGGGGGGGAGACCCAGTACTTC. Together with reference TRBV5-1 and TRBJ2-5, the CDR3 gives the full variable domain: KAGVTQTPRYLIKTRGQQVTLSCSPISGHRSVSWYQQTPGQGLQFLFEYFSETQRNKGNFPGRFSGRQFSNSRSEMNVSTLELGDSALYLCASSLTGGETQYFGPGTRLLVL.